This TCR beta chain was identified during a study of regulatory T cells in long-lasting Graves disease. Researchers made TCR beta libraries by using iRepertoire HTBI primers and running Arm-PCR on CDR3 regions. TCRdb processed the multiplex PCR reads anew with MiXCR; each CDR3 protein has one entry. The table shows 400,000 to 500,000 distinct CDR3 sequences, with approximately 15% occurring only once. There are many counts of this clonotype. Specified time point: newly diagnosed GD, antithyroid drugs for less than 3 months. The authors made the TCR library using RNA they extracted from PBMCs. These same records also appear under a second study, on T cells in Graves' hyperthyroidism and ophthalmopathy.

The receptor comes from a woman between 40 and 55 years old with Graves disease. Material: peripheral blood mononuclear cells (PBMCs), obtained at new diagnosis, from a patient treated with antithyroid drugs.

CDR3 nucleotides: TGTGCCAGCAGTTTCCCCTTTGGGCTAGGAGGCTACAATGAGCAGTTCTTC. Its protein product is CASSFPFGLGGYNEQFF. This chain links TRBV28 with TRBJ2-1; maybe TRBD2 (5 bases). CDR1 is MDHEN, CDR2 SYDVKM, per germline. CDR3 length equals 17 residues. V was trimmed by 3 bases and J by 3 bases, leaving 18 bases between them. The whole variable domain, remainder taken from reference TRBV28 and TRBJ2-1, is DVKVTQSSRYLVKRTGEKVFLECVQDMDHENMFWYRQDPGLGLRLIYFSYDVKMKEKGDIPEGYSVSREKKERFSLILESASTNQTSMYLCASSFPFGLGGYNEQFFGPGTRLTVL.